Below, one T cell receptor beta chain is given with its context. What it recognizes is unknown. V was cut by 0 bases and J by 5 bases, with 7 bases left in between. Germline CDR1 is MNHEY and CDR2 is SMNVEV (reference sequence). The CDR3 extends over 14 amino acids. Treatment described: around 19 received Ad26.COV2.S at low or high dose, single or two shots; several received placebo; per-sample allocation not given. Specimens were obtained on day 63 following the first vaccine or placebo injection. It was Wuhan-strain SARS-CoV-2 spike that the Ad26 vaccine vector expressed. Sequenced by immunoSEQ multiplex PCR; TCRdb stores in-frame clones only, minus some. The sample shows roughly 420,000 clones, 70% to 90% of them seen only once. These data are taken from a study of Ad26.COV2.S vaccination and SARS-CoV-2 variants. In the study overall: The vaccine Ad26.COV2.S was put into the muscle once, or twice with 56 days between. Whole-study results and caveats: Substantial breadth was reported for post-vaccination spike-specific CD8+ and CD4+ T cells. Placebo recipients showed lower spike-specific TCR breadth than vaccinees.

This TCR was sampled from a person between 18 and 65 years old who received the Ad26.COV2.S COVID-19 vaccine or a placebo. This material consisted of peripheral blood, taken in a trial of Ad26.COV2.S vaccine versus placebo. V gene TRBV27 combines with J gene TRBJ2-2; D not resolved. CDR3 in DNA: TGTGCCAGCAGTTTATCGACTTGGACCGGGGAGCTGTTTTTT. Amino acid sequence: CASSLSTWTGELFF.